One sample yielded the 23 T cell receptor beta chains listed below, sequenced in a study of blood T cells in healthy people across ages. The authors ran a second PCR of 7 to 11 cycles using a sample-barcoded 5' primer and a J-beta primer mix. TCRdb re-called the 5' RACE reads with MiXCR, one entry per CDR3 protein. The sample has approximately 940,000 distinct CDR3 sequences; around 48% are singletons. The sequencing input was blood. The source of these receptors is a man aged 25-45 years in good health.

In nucleotides, the CDR3 is TGCAGTGCTAGAGTGCCTAATTCACCCCTCCACTTT. Its protein product is CSARVPNSPLHF. J is TRBJ1-6 and V is TRBV20-1; D gene unclear. The CDR3 has 12 amino acids. The V end was cut by 1 base, the J end by 6 bases, with 4 bases between. Germline V gene lookup returns CDR1 DFQATT and CDR2 SNEGSKA (reference sequence).

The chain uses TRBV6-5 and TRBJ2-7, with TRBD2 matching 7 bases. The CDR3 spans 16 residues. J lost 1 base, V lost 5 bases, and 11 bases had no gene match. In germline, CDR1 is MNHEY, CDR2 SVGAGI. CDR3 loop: CASSIGDGGSSYEQYF. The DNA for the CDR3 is TGTGCCAGCAGTATAGGAGACGGGGGGTCGTCCTACGAGCAGTACTTC.

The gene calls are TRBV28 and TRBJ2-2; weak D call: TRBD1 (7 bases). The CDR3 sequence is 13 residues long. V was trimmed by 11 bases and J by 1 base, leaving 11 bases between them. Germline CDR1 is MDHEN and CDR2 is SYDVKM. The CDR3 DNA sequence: TGTGCCGGAGGGACAGAGAACACCGGGGAGCTGTTTTTT. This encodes CAGGTENTGELFF.

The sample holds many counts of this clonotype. CDR3 region: CASRPVGNRETQYF. CDR3 coding DNA: TGTGCCAGCAGACCCGTGGGAAATCGGGAGACCCAGTACTTC. V and J are TRBV6-2 or TRBV6-3 and TRBJ2-5; D remains unclear. This CDR3 comprises 14 residues. Trimming removed 6 bases from V and 5 bases from J, with 16 bases in between. Germline V gene sequence: CDR1 MNHEY, CDR2 SVGEGT.

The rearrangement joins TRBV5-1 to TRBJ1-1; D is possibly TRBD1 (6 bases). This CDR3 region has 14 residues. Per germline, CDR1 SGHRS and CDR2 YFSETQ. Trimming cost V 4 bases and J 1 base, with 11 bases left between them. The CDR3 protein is CASSVGQRNTEAFF. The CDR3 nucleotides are TGCGCCAGCAGCGTAGGACAGAGGAACACTGAAGCTTTCTTT.

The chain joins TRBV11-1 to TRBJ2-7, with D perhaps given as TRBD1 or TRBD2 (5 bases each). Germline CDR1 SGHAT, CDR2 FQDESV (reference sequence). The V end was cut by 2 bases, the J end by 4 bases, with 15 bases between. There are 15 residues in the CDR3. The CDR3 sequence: CASSLTAGTLYEQYF. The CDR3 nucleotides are TGTGCCAGCAGCTTAACGGCAGGGACCTTGTACGAGCAGTACTTC.

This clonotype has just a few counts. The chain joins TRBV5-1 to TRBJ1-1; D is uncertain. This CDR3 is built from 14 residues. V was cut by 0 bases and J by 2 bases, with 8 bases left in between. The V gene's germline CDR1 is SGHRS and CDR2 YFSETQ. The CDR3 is CASSLDGFNTEAFF. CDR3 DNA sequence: TGCGCCAGCAGCTTGGACGGATTTAACACTGAAGCTTTCTTT. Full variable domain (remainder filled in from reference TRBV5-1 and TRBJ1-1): KAGVTQTPRYLIKTRGQQVTLSCSPISGHRSVSWYQQTPGQGLQFLFEYFSETQRNKGNFPGRFSGRQFSNSRSEMNVSTLELGDSALYLCASSLDGFNTEAFFGQGTRLTVV.

The CDR3 DNA sequence: TGTGCCAGCAGTCAGGCGGGGATGCCCCCCGATGAGCAGTTCTTC. Translated: CASSQAGMPPDEQFF. The chain employs TRBV4-2 and TRBJ2-1, with a possible D match to TRBD2 (6 bases). The CDR3 runs to 15 residues. CDR1 is LGHNA and CDR2 is YNFKEQ in the germline V gene. Trimming removed 6 bases from V and 8 bases from J, with 20 bases in between.

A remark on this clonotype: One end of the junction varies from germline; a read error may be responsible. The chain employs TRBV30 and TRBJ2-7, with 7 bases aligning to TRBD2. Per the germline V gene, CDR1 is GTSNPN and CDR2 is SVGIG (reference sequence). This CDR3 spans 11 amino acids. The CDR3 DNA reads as TGTGCCGGGAGGGTGAACTACGAGCAGTACTTC. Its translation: CAGRVNYEQYF. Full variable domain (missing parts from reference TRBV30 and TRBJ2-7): SQTIHQWPATLVQPVGSPLSLECTVEGTSNPNLYWYRQAAGRGLQLLFYSVGIGQISSEVPQNLSASRPQDRQFILSSKKLLLSDSGFYLCAGRVNYEQYFGPGTRLTVT.

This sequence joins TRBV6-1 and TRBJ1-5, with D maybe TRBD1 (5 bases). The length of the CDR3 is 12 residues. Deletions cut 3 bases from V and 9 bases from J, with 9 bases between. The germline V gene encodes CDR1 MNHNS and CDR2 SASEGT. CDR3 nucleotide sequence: TGTGCCAGCAGTGACGGGGGACGGCCCCAGCATTTT. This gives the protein CASSDGGRPQHF.

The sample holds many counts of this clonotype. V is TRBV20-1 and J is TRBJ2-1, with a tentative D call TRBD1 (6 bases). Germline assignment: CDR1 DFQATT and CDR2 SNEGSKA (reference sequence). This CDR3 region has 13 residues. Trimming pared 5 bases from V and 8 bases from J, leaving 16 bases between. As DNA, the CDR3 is TGCAGTGCTCGCGTTCGAGACAGGTATGAGCAGTTCTTC. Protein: CSARVRDRYEQFF.

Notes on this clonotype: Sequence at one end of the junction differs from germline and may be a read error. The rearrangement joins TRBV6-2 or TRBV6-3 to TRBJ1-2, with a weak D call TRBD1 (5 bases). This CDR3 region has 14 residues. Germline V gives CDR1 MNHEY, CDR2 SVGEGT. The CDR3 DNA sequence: TGTGCCAGCAGTCACGGGGCACTCCGCTATGGCCACACCTTC. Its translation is CASSHGALRYGHTF.

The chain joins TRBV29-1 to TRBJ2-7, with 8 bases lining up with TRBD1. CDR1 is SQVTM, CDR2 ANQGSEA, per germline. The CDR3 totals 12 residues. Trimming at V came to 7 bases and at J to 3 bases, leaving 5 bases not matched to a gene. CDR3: CSAEGQVYEQYF. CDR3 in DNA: TGCAGCGCTGAGGGACAGGTCTACGAGCAGTACTTC.

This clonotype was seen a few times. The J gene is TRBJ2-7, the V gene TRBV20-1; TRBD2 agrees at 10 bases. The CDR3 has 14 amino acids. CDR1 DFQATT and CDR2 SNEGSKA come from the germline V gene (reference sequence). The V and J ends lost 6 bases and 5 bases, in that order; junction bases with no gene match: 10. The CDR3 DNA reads TGCAGTGCCGTTCCCGTTCTAGCGGGGGACGAGCAGTACTTC. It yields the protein CSAVPVLAGDEQYF.

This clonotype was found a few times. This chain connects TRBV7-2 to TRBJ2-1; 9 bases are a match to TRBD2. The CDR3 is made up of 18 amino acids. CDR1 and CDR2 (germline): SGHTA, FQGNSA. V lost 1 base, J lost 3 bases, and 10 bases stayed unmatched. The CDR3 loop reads CASSLVVAGGSFYNEQFF. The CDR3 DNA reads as TGTGCCAGCAGCTTAGTGGTGGCGGGGGGGTCCTTCTACAATGAGCAGTTCTTC. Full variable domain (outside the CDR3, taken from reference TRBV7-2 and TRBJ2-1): GAGVSQSPSNKVTEKGKDVELRCDPISGHTALYWYRQSLGQGLEFLIYFQGNSAPDKSGLPSDRFSAERTGGSVSTLTIQRTQQEDSAVYLCASSLVVAGGSFYNEQFFGPGTRLTVL.

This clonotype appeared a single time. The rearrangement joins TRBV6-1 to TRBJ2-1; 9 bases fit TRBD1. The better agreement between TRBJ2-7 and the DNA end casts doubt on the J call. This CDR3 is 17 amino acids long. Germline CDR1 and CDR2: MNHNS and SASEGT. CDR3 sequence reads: CASSEFTGGRGGNEQYF. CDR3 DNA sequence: TGTGCCAGCAGTGAGTTCACAGGGGGCAGGGGTGGCAATGAGCAGTACTTC.

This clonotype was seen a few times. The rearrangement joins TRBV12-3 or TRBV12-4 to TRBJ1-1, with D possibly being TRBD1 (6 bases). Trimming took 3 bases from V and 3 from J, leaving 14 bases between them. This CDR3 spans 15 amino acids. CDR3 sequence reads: CASSFAGQRHTEAFF. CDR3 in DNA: TGTGCCAGCAGTTTTGCGGGACAAAGACACACTGAAGCTTTCTTT.

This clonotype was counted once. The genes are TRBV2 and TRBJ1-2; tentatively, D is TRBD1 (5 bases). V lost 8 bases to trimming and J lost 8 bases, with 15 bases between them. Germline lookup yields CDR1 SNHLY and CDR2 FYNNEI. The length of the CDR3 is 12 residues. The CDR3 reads CASGDGGRGYTF. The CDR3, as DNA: TGTGCCAGCGGCGACGGGGGTCGGGGCTACACCTTC.

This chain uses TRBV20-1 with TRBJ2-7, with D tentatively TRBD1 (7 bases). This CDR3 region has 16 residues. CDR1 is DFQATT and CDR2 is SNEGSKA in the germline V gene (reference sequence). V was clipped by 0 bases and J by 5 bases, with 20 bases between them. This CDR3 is CSARDWVGGWGDEQYF. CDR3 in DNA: TGCAGTGCTAGAGATTGGGTAGGGGGCTGGGGGGACGAGCAGTACTTC.

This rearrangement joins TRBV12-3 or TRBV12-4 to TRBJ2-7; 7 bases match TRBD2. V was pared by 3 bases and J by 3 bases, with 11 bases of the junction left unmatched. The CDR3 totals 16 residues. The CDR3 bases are TGTGCCAGCAGTTTTAATCCGCTTGGGAGGGTCTACGAGCAGTACTTC. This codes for CASSFNPLGRVYEQYF.

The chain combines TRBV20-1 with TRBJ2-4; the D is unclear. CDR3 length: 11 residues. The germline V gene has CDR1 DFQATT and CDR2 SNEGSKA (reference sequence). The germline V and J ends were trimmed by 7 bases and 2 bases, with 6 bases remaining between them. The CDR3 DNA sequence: TGCAGTGTTCCGACCAAAAACATTCAGTACTTC. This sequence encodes CSVPTKNIQYF.

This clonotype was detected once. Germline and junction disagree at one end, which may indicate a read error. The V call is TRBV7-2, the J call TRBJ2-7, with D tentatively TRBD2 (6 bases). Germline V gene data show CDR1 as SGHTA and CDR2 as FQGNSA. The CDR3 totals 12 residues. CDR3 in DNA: TGTGCCAGCAGCCCATCTTGGGGGGAGCGGTACTTC. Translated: CASSPSWGERYF.

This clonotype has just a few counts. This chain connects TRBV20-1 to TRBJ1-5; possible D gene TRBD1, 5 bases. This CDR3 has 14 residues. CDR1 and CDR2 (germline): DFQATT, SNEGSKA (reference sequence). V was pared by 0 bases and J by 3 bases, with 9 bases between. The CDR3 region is CSAREGGDNQPQHF. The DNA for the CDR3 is TGCAGTGCTAGAGAGGGGGGGGACAATCAGCCCCAGCATTTT.